Shown below are 2 T cell receptor beta chains from a single sample sequenced in a study of quantifying T cell responses using KT2 cells. Overall study context: TCR alpha and beta constant-region primers primed reverse transcription of RNA.

An oligo carrying a UMI was ligated to the cDNA 3' end. An equimolar mix of RC1.1 and RC1.2 primed the beta chain across TRBC1 and TRBC2. TCRdb re-derived calls from the UMI-ligation and nested PCR reads in MiXCR, one entry per CDR3 protein. Found here are tens of thousands of distinct CDR3 sequences, roughly 8% of them singletons; the top ten hold less than 20%. Sequences were obtained from PBMCs spiked with cells of the T cell clone KT2. The origin of the receptors is a human donor.

Written as DNA, the CDR3 is TGTGCTAGTGGTTTGGTACTGGGCCTTCGGTCAGGCATCAAGGGGCAAAACACAGATACGCAGTATTTT. It specifies CASGLVLGLRSGIKGQNTDTQYF. This chain connects TRBV12-5 to TRBJ2-3; weak D call: TRBD1 (5 bases). V gave up 0 bases and J gave up 2 bases, with 33 bases separating them. There are 23 residues in the CDR3. Germline V lookup: CDR1 LGHNT, CDR2 FRNRAP.

This clonotype has ten or more counts. CDR3 DNA: TGCAGTGCTCTATCCAGCGGGAGTTTAAATGAGCAGTTCTTC. Amino acid sequence: CSALSSGSLNEQFF. V usage is TRBV20-1 and J usage is TRBJ2-1, with 8 bases aligning to TRBD2. Germline V gene lookup returns CDR1 DFQATT and CDR2 SNEGSKA (reference sequence). The CDR3 consists of 14 residues. After removal of 5 bases from V and 7 bases from J, the junction contained 10 bases not matched to a gene.